This T cell receptor beta chain was profiled in a study of shared clonotypes between healthy human individuals. Germline CDR1 is SGHVS and CDR2 is FQNEAQ. CDR3 length: 15 residues. V lost 6 bases to trimming and J lost 5 bases, with 19 bases between them. With regard to this clone: Antigen unknown.

Study-wide findings and caveats: The sharing of around 5% of naive CD4 clonotypes was seen across a handful of donors.

Source study methods: ImmunoSEQ yielded junction-only sequences lacking quality scores, so filtering differed. Sequencing used immunoSEQ multiplex PCR; TCRdb keeps in-frame clones, though not all of them. That table gives V, J and clone size, and the DNA gave D and trimming. The sample includes some 2,500,000 clones, over 85% of them seen just once. This clonotype was obtained from a man aged 18 to 29 in good health. Some clones in this sample may be carry-over from other donors' samples. The sequenced sample was naive CD4+ T cells from PBMCs. The subset is: CD45RA+ positively selected. The V and J genes are TRBV7-8 and TRBJ2-5, with TRBD1 as a possible D gene (5 bases). The CDR3 is CASRGRGTVPETQYF. Written as DNA, the CDR3 is TGTGCCAGCAGGGGAAGGGGCACAGTGCCGGAGACCCAGTACTTC. Filled out from reference TRBV7-8 and TRBJ2-5, the complete variable domain reads GAGVSQSPRYKVAKRGQDVALRCDPISGHVSLFWYQQALGQGPEFLTYFQNEAQLDKSGLPSDRFFAERPEGSVSTLKIQRTQQEDSAVYLCASRGRGTVPETQYFGPGTRLLVL.